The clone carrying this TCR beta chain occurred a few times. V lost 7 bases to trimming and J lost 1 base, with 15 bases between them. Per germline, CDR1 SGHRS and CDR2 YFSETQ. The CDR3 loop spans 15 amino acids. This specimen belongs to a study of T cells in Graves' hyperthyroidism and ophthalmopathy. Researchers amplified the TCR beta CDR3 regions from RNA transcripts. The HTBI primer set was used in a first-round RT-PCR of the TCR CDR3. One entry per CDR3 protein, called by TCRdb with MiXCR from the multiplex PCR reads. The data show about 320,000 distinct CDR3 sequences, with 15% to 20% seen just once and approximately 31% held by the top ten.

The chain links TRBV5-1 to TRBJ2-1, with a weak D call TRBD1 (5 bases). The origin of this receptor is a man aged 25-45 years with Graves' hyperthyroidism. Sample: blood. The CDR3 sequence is CASSRALPSYNEQFF. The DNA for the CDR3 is TGCGCCAGCTCCAGGGCACTCCCATCCTACAATGAGCAGTTCTTC.